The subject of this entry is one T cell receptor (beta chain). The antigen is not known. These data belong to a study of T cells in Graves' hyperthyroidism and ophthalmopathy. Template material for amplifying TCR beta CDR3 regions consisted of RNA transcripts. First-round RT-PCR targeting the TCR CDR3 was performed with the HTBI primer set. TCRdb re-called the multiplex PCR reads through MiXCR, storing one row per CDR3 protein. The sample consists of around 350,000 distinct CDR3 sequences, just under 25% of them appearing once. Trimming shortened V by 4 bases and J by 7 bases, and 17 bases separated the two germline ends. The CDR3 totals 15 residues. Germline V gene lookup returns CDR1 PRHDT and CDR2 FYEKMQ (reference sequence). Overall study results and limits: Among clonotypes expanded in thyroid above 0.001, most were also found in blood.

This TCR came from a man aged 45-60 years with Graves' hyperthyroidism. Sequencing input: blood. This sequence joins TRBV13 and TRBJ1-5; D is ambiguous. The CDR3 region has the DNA TGTGCCAGCAGCTCAGGACCGCCGGGAGGGCAGCCCCAGCATTTT. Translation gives CASSSGPPGGQPQHF.